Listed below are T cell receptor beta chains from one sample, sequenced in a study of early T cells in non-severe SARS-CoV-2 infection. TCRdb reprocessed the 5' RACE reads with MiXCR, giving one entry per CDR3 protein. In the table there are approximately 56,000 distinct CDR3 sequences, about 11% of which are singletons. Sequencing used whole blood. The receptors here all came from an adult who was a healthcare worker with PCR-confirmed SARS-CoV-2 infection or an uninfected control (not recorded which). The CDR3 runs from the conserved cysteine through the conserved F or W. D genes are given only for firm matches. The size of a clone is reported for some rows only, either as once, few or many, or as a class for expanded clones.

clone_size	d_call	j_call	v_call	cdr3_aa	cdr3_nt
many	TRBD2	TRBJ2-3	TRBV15	CATSGPAGGVTDTQYF	TGTGCCACCAGTGGACCAGCGGGAGGGGTCACAGATACGCAGTATTTT
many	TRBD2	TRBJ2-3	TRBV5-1	CASSPELAGVGADTQYF	TGCGCCAGCAGCCCAGAACTAGCGGGAGTTGGGGCAGATACGCAGTATTTT
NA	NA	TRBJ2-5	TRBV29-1	CSVEALPGDGETQYF	TGCAGCGTTGAAGCCCTGCCCGGGGATGGGGAGACCCAGTACTTC
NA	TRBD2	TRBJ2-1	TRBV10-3	CAISEPGLAGGPQNEQFF	TGTGCCATCAGTGAGCCCGGACTAGCGGGAGGGCCGCAAAATGAGCAGTTCTTC
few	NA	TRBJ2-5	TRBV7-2	CASSSGAYQETQYF	TGTGCCAGCAGCTCGGGGGCCTACCAAGAGACCCAGTACTTC
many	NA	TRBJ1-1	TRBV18	CASSPPSTGPEAFF	TGTGCCAGCTCACCACCTTCTACGGGGCCTGAAGCTTTCTTT
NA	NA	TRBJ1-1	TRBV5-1	CASSPSPSGVYTEAFF	TGCGCCAGCAGCCCCAGCCCCTCAGGAGTATACACTGAAGCTTTCTTT
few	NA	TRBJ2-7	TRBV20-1	CSARDPEGVYEQYF	TGCAGTGCTAGAGATCCGGAGGGGGTATACGAGCAGTACTTC
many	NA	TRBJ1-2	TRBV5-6	CASTSTSSDIYGYTF	TGTGCCAGCACCTCGACTAGCTCGGATATCTATGGCTACACCTTC
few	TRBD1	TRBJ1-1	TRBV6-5	CASRTGVITEAFF	TGTGCCAGTAGGACAGGGGTTATAACAGAAGCTTTCTTT
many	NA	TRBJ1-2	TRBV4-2	CASSQDANGYTF	TGTGCCAGCAGCCAAGATGCCAATGGCTACACCTTC
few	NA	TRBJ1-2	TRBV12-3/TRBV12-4	CASSLGGSYGYTF	TGTGCCAGCAGTTTGGGTGGGAGCTATGGCTACACCTTC
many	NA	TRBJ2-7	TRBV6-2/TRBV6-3	CASTDSSEQYF	TGTGCCAGCACCGATAGCAGCGAGCAGTACTTC
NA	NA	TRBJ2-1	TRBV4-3	CASSQENREQFF	TGCGCCAGCAGCCAAGAAAACAGGGAGCAGTTCTTC
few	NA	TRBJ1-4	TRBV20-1	CSALYRATNEKLFF	TGCAGTGCGCTTTACAGGGCAACTAATGAAAAACTGTTTTTT
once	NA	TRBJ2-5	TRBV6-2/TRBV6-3	CASSPLRLEAKTQYF	TGTGCCAGCAGTCCCCTTCGGCTAGAGGCCAAGACCCAGTACTTC
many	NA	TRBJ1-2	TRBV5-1	CASSLISTNYGYTF	TGCGCCAGCAGCTTGATATCCACGAACTATGGCTACACCTTC
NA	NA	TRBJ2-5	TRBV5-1	CASTPNREETQYF	TGCGCCAGCACCCCGAACAGAGAAGAGACCCAGTACTTC
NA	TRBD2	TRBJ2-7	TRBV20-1	CSASLRTSGSKDEQYF	TGCAGTGCTAGCCTACGGACTAGCGGGAGCAAGGACGAGCAGTACTTC
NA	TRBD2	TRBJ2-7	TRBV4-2	CASSQGLATSYEQYF	TGTGCCAGCAGCCAAGGACTAGCGACCTCCTACGAGCAGTACTTC
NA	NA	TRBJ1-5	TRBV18	CASSQTVGNQPQHF	TGTGCCAGCTCACAGACAGTCGGCAATCAGCCCCAGCATTTT
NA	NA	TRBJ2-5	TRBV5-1	CASSSQAVGQTQYF	TGCGCCAGCAGCTCCCAAGCGGTGGGGCAGACCCAGTACTTC